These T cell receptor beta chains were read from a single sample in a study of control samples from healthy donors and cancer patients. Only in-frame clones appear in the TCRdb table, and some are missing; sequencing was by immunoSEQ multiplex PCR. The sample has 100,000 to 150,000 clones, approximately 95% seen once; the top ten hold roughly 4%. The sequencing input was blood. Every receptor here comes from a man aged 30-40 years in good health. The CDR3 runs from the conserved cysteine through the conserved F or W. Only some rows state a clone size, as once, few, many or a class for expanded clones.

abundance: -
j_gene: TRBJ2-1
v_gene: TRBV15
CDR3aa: CAFTETGDPTYNEQFF

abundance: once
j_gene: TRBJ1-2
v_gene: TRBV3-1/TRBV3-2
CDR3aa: CASRGLSNYGYTF

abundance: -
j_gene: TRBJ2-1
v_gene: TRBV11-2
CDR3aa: CASSLGQARYNEQFF

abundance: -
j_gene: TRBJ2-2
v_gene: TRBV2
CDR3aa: CASKETSGTGELFF

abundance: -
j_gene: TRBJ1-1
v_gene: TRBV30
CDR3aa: CAWSVGVLNTEAFF

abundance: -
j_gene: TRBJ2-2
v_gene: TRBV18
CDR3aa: CASSPGPTKYTGELFF

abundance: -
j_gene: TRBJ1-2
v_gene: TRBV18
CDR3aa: CASSPPMGSSYGYTF

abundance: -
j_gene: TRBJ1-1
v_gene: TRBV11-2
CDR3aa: CASSSGTGGTEAFF

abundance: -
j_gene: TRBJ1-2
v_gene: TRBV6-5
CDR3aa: CASSSVGTKPYGYTF

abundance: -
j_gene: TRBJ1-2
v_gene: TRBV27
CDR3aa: CASRGSPYGYTF

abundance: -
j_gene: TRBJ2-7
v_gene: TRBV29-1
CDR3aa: CSVAASDYEQYF

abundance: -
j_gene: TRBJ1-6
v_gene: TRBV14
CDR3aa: CASSGQGYSPLHF

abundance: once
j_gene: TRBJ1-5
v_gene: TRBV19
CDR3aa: CASSIGGFDQPQHF

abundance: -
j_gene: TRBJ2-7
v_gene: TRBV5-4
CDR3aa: CASSYDGEQYF

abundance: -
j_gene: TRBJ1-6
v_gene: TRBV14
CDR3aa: CASSQEGTGVSPLHF

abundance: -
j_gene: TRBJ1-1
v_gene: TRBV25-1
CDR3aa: CASMGRMNTEAFF

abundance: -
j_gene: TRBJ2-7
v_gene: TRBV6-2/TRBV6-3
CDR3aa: CASSVAAEEGEQYF

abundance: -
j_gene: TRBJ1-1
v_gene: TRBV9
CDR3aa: CASSAGQGRITEAFF

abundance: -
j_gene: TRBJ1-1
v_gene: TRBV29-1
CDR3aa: CSVFDDRLEAFF

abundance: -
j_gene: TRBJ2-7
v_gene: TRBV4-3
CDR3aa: CASSHSPQGDTTSLDF

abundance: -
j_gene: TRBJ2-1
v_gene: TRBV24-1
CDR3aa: CATSDRTSPNNEQFF

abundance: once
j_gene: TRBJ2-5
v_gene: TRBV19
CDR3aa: CASSNGQLYQETQYF

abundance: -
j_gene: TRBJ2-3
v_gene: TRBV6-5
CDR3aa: CASSYSLAGGLGTQYF

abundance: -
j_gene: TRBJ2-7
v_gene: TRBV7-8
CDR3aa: CASSLAGSSYEQYF

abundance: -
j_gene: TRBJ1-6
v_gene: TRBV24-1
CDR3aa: CASPRIGDSPLHF

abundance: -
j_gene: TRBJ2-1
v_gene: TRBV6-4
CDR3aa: CASSDSSGGAQEQFF

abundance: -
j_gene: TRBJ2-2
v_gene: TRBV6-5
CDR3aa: CASSYSSTATGELFF

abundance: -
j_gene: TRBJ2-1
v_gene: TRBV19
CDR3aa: CASSWTGGNEQFF

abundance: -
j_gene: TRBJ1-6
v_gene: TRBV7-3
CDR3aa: CASSKTGPGSPLHF

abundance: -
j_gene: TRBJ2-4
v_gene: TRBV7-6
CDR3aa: CASSLGRGAKNIQYF

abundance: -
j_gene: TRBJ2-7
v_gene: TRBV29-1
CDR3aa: CSVERQGGYEQYF

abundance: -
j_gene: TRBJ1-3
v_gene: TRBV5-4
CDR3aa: CASSLQGSGNTIYF

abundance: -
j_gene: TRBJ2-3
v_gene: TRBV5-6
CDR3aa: CASSPKGLAVMPYF

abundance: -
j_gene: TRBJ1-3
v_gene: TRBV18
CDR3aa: CASSPPSIVDTIYF

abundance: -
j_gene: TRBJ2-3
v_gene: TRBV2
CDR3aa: CASRSRQGRPDTQYF

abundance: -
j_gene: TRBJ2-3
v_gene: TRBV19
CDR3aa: CASSIGIAGADTQYF

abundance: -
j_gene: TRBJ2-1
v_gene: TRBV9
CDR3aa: CASSAIHRGMDSYNEQFF

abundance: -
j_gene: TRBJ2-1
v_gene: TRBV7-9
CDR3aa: CASSPPRVAGSSYNEQFF

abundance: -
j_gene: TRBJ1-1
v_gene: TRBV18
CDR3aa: CASSPFIGHENTEAFF

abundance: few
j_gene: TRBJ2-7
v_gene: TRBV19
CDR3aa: CASSIFGEQYF

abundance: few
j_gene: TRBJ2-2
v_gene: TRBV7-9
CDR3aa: CASSPGGASGELFF